The rows below give T cell receptor beta chains drawn from one sample of a study of cytomegalovirus exposure and HLA in healthy donors. TCRdb keeps only in-frame clones here, not all; method: immunoSEQ multiplex PCR. The repertoire includes about 160,000 clones, roughly 80% of them detected once, and around 4.5% sits in the top ten. Material: PBMCs. The receptor set was obtained from a man under 40 in good health and CMV-seronegative. Each CDR3 is given with its conserved first and last residue. D genes are given only for firm matches. Rows give clone size only sometimes, using once, few, many, or a class for an expanded clone.

>-|TRBJ2-3|TRBV5-6|17|-
CASSSLEKGVFTDTQYF
TGTGCCAGCAGCTCGCTGGAAAAGGGGGTGTTCACAGATACGCAGTATTTT
>-|TRBJ2-3|TRBV4-3|15|TRBD2
CASSSGGPNTDTQYF
TGCGCCAGCAGTAGCGGGGGGCCCAACACAGATACGCAGTATTTT
>-|TRBJ1-5|TRBV28|16|TRBD1
CASSSPFRQGRQPQHF
TGTGCCAGCAGTTCCCCCTTTCGACAGGGACGTCAGCCCCAGCATTTT
>-|TRBJ2-7|TRBV19|15|TRBD1
CASSIGPGGVYEQYF
TGTGCCAGTAGTATAGGCCCAGGGGGCGTTTACGAGCAGTACTTC
>-|TRBJ2-3|TRBV5-1|16|TRBD2
CASSEGTSVRTDTQYF
TGCGCCAGCAGCGAGGGGACTAGCGTAAGGACAGATACGCAGTATTTT
>-|TRBJ1-3|TRBV19|12|-
CASSPSGNTIYF
TGTGCCAGTAGCCCCTCCGGAAACACCATATATTTT
>-|TRBJ1-2|TRBV5-4|12|-
CASSRGEGGYTF
TGTGCCAGCAGCAGAGGAGAAGGTGGCTACACCTTC
>-|TRBJ1-1|TRBV6-1|14|TRBD1
CASSLRGHLGGAFF
TGTGCCAGCAGTCTCAGGGGGCACCTCGGGGGAGCTTTCTTT
>-|TRBJ2-7|TRBV7-9|14|-
CASSFWGLSYEQYF
TGTGCCAGCAGCTTTTGGGGCCTCTCCTACGAGCAGTACTTC
>-|TRBJ1-1|TRBV6-6|14|-
CASIRSEAHTEAFF
TGTGCCAGCATAAGGAGTGAGGCCCACACTGAAGCTTTCTTT
>-|TRBJ2-7|TRBV7-6|14|TRBD1
CASSQTGTSYEQYF
TGTGCCAGCAGCCAGACAGGGACCTCCTACGAGCAGTACTTC
>-|TRBJ1-2|TRBV29-1|13|TRBD1
CSVETGQGLGYTF
TGCAGCGTTGAAACGGGACAGGGACTCGGCTACACCTTC
>-|TRBJ2-7|TRBV27|14|-
CASSLSPDNYEQYF
TGTGCCAGCAGTTTATCCCCGGACAATTACGAGCAGTACTTC
>-|TRBJ2-7|TRBV7-9|15|TRBD1
CASSSNVGTGDEQYF
TGTGCCAGCAGCTCAAACGTCGGGACAGGCGACGAGCAGTACTTC
>-|TRBJ1-1|TRBV27|13|-
CASSFRGNTEAFF
TGTGCCAGCAGTTTTCGGGGGAACACTGAAGCTTTCTTT
>-|TRBJ2-1|TRBV15|14|TRBD2
CATSRGGGRGEQFF
TGTGCCACCAGCAGAGGTGGAGGGAGGGGTGAGCAGTTCTTC
>once|TRBJ1-1|TRBV10-3|15|-
CAISERGRGDTEAFF
TGTGCCATCAGTGAGAGGGGTCGGGGGGACACTGAAGCTTTCTTT
>-|TRBJ2-2|TRBV7-7|16|-
CASHRLGLSNTGELFF
TGTGCCAGCCATCGCCTTGGACTTTCTAACACCGGGGAGCTGTTTTTT
>-|TRBJ1-4|TRBV2|16|-
CASSVGGASTNEKLFF
TGTGCCAGCAGTGTTGGGGGGGCTTCGACTAATGAAAAACTGTTTTTT
>-|TRBJ1-1|TRBV5-1|14|-
CASNRVLDSSEAFF
TGCGCCAGCAACCGGGTCCTCGACAGCTCTGAAGCTTTCTTT
>-|TRBJ1-5|TRBV7-2|15|TRBD1
CASSLEGAENQPQHF
TGTGCCAGCAGCTTAGAGGGGGCCGAGAATCAGCCCCAGCATTTT
>-|TRBJ2-7|TRBV27|14|TRBD2
CASSLGGSGYEQYF
TGTGCCAGCAGTTTAGGCGGGAGTGGGTACGAGCAGTACTTC
>-|TRBJ2-7|TRBV9|13|-
CASTLDRHGEQYF
TGTGCCAGCACCCTCGACAGGCACGGCGAGCAGTACTTC
>-|TRBJ2-5|TRBV4-3|14|TRBD2
CASSQGGGQETQYF
TGCGCCAGCAGCCAAGGGGGGGGACAAGAGACCCAGTACTTC
>-|TRBJ2-4|TRBV9|12|TRBD2
CASSVPGGIQYF
TGTGCCAGCAGCGTCCCGGGGGGCATTCAGTACTTC
>-|TRBJ2-7|TRBV9|16|TRBD1
CASSAPKQGGRGEQYF
TGTGCCAGCAGCGCCCCGAAACAGGGGGGAAGAGGCGAGCAGTACTTC
>-|TRBJ2-1|TRBV14|17|TRBD2
CASSLNRLAAIYNEQFF
TGTGCCAGCAGCCTTAATAGGCTAGCGGCTATCTACAATGAGCAGTTCTTC
>-|TRBJ1-1|TRBV11-2|12|-
CASSSPVVKAFF
TGTGCCAGCAGCTCACCAGTGGTGAAAGCTTTCTTT
>-|TRBJ2-7|TRBV6-5|13|-
CASSKQAPYEQYF
TGTGCCAGCAGCAAACAGGCTCCCTACGAGCAGTACTTC
>-|TRBJ2-7|TRBV27|14|TRBD2
CASSLASGLYEQYF
TGTGCCAGCAGTTTAGCTAGCGGACTCTACGAGCAGTACTTC
>once|TRBJ2-2|TRBV9|14|-
CASSVQGANGELFF
TGTGCCAGCAGCGTCCAGGGTGCGAACGGGGAGCTGTTTTTT
>once|TRBJ1-1|TRBV30|12|-
CAYNRVNTEAFF
TGTGCGTATAACAGGGTGAACACTGAAGCTTTCTTT
>-|TRBJ1-2|TRBV5-6|13|-
CASSASGGHGYTF
TGTGCCAGCAGCGCCTCGGGAGGCCATGGCTACACCTTC
>-|TRBJ2-7|TRBV5-6|15|-
CASSSKAGQVYEQYF
TGTGCCAGCAGCTCGAAAGCGGGACAGGTCTACGAGCAGTACTTC
>-|TRBJ2-3|TRBV19|14|TRBD2
CASSTGGDTDTQYF
TGTGCCAGTAGTACCGGGGGGGACACAGATACGCAGTATTTT
>-|TRBJ2-2|TRBV5-1|16|-
CASSPGTHMGTGELFF
TGCGCCAGCAGCCCAGGGACTCATATGGGCACCGGGGAGCTGTTTTTT
>-|TRBJ2-3|TRBV10-2|15|TRBD2
CASSHTGGVTDTQYF
TGCGCCAGCAGCCATACTGGGGGGGTCACAGATACGCAGTATTTT
>once|TRBJ2-2|TRBV11-2|15|-
CASSGPTVNTGELFF
TGTGCCAGCAGCGGGCCGACAGTGAACACCGGGGAGCTGTTTTTT
>few|TRBJ2-4|TRBV13|15|-
CASSSIGTPINIQYF
TGTGCCAGCAGCTCGATCGGGACACCTATAAACATTCAGTACTTC
>-|TRBJ1-2|TRBV13|16|TRBD1
CASSLDRGESLYGYTF
TGTGCCAGCAGCCTAGACAGGGGCGAATCCCTCTATGGCTACACCTTC
>-|TRBJ1-1|TRBV28|16|TRBD1
CASIRGQGAINTEAFF
TGTGCCAGTATTCGCGGACAGGGGGCGATAAACACTGAAGCTTTCTTT
>once|TRBJ1-5|TRBV15|15|-
CATSGPSAGNQPQHF
TGTGCCACCAGCGGTCCAAGTGCAGGGAATCAACCCCAGCATTTT
>-|TRBJ1-4|TRBV11-2|15|-
CASSLGVGLGEKLFF
TGTGCCAGCAGCCTCGGTGTGGGGCTGGGAGAAAAACTGTTTTTT
>-|TRBJ1-1|TRBV7-2|16|-
CASSLWGGGTNTEAFF
TGTGCCAGCAGCTTGTGGGGTGGGGGGACGAACACTGAAGCTTTCTTT
>few|TRBJ1-1|TRBV6-6|12|-
CASSYSIAEAFF
TGTGCCAGCAGTTACTCGATAGCTGAAGCTTTCTTT
>-|TRBJ2-5|TRBV2|13|-
CASSQYQEETQYF
TGTGCCAGCAGTCAATACCAGGAAGAGACCCAGTACTTC
>-|TRBJ1-1|TRBV6-6|13|-
CASTYGGNTEAFF
TGTGCCAGCACCTACGGGGGGAATACTGAAGCTTTCTTT
>-|TRBJ2-2|TRBV29-1|13|-
CSVVGLSTGELFF
TGCAGCGTAGTCGGACTCTCCACCGGGGAGCTGTTTTTT
>few|TRBJ1-4|TRBV5-6|14|-
CASSSDTQSEKLFF
TGTGCCAGCAGTTCGGACACGCAGAGTGAAAAACTGTTTTTT
>-|TRBJ1-2|TRBV5-6|11|-
CASSNRLGYTF
TGTGCCAGCAGCAATAGACTCGGCTACACCTTC
>-|TRBJ1-5|TRBV7-6|15|-
CASSSGQSSNQPQHF
TGTGCCAGCAGCTCCGGACAGTCTAGCAATCAGCCCCAGCATTTT
>few|TRBJ1-1|TRBV28|13|-
CASRPTRNTEAFF
TGTGCCAGCAGGCCTACGCGGAACACTGAAGCTTTCTTT
>-|TRBJ2-7|TRBV20-1|10|-
CSARFDEQYF
TGCAGTGCTAGGTTCGACGAGCAGTACTTC